This T cell receptor beta chain stems from a study of blood T cell repertoires in COVID-19. At the level of the study: Sites in the United States, Italy and Spain provided acute and convalescent COVID-19 samples. In each case, the material was cDNA or gDNA derived from T cells, B-cell-depleted T cells, or PBMCs.

How the authors handled the data: Quantification of nucleated cells was approximated via reference gene primer amplification. Sequenced by immunoSEQ multiplex PCR; TCRdb stores in-frame clones only, minus some. V, J and clone size reflect that table, while D and trimming were determined from the DNA. The sample has about 270,000 clones; less than 85% are singletons. V shed 2 bases and J shed 5 bases, with 13 bases lying between them. This CDR3 spans 15 amino acids. Germline CDR1 and CDR2: MNHEY and SVGEGT. Material: peripheral blood. The sequence derives from a woman under 30 with acute or convalescent COVID-19. The chain recombines TRBV6-2 or TRBV6-3 with TRBJ2-1, with D unresolved. The CDR3 sequence: CASSYALVINNEQFF. CDR3 in DNA: TGTGCCAGCAGTTACGCATTAGTAATTAACAATGAGCAGTTCTTC.